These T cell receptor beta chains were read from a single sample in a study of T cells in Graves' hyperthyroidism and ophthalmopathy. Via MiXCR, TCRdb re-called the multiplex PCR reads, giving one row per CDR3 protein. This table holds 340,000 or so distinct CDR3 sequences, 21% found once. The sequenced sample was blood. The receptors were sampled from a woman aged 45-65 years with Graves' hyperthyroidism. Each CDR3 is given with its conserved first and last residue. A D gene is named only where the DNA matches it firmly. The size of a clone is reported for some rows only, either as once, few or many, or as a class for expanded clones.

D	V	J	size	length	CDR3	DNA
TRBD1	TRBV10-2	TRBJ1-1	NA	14	CASRLGTGAASAFF	TGCGCCAGCAGGCTCGGGACAGGGGCGGCGTCGGCTTTCTTT
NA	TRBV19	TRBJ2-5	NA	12	CATASGEETQYF	TGTGCCACTGCCTCAGGGGAAGAGACCCAGTACTTC
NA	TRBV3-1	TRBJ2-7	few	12	CASSRLTYEQYF	TGTGCCAGCAGTCGCCTTACCTACGAGCAGTACTTC
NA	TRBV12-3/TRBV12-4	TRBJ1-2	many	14	CASSSQGWDYGYTF	TGTGCCAGCAGCTCTCAGGGATGGGACTATGGCTACACCTTC
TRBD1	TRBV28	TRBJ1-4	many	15	CASSRQGQTNEKLFF	TGTGCCAGCAGCAGACAGGGTCAAACTAATGAAAAACTGTTTTTT
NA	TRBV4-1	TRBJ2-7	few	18	CASSQRLGDYRWIYEQYF	TGCGCCAGCAGCCAACGGTTAGGAGACTACAGGTGGATCTACGAGCAGTACTTC
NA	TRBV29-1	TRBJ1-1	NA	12	CSVGPGGAKAFF	TGCAGCGTTGGCCCCGGGGGGGCCAAAGCTTTCTTT
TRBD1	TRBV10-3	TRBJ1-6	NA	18	CAIMVVQGARSYNSPLHF	TGTGCCATCATGGTAGTGCAGGGGGCGCGATCCTATAATTCACCCCTCCACTTT
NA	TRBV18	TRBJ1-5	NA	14	CASSPQVENQPQHF	TGTGCCAGCTCACCACAGGTTGAGAATCAGCCCCAGCATTTT
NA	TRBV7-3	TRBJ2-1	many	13	CASSVAATGEQFF	TGTGCCAGCAGCGTTGCCGCCACTGGGGAGCAGTTCTTC
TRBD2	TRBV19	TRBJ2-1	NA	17	CASSGGTSWGPYNEQFF	TGTGCCAGTAGTGGGGGGACTAGCTGGGGGCCTTACAATGAGCAGTTCTTC
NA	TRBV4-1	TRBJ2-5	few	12	CASARGGGTQYF	TGCGCCAGCGCCAGGGGGGGTGGGACCCAGTACTTC
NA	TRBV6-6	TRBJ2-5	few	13	CASSYGQKETQYF	TGTGCCAGCAGTTACGGGCAAAAAGAGACCCAGTACTTC
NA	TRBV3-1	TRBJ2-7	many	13	CASSRDEGYEQYF	TGTGCCAGCAGCCGAGATGAGGGCTACGAGCAGTACTTC
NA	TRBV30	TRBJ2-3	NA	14	CAWSWDLGGDTQYF	TGTGCCTGGAGTTGGGACCTAGGGGGGGATACGCAGTATTTT
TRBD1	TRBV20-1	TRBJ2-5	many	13	CRAQTGNQETQYF	TGCAGGGCCCAGACAGGGAACCAAGAGACCCAGTACTTC
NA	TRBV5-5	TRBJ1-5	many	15	CASSLRGQNNQPQHF	TGTGCCAGCAGCTTGCGCGGGCAGAACAATCAGCCCCAGCATTTT
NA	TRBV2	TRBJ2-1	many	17	CASSEVAAATSYNEQFF	TGTGCCAGCAGTGAAGTGGCAGCCGCTACCTCCTACAATGAGCAGTTCTTC